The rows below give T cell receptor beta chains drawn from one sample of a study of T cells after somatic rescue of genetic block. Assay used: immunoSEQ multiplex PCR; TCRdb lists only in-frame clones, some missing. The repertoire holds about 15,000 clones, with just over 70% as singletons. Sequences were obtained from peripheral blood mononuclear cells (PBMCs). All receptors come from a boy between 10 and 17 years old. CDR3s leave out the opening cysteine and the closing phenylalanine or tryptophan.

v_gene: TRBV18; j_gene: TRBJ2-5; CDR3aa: ASSPGMGFQETQY
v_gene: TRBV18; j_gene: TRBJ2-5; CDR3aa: ASSPEGGQY
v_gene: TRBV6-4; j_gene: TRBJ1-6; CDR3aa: ASSVRADNSPLH
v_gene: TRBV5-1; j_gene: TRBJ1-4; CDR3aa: ASSLTGARGVVEEKLF
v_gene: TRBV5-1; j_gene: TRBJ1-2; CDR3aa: ASSVRQGAGGYT
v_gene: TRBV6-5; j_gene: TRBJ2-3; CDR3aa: ASSGTSGSLVTQY
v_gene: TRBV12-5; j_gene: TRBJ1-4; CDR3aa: ASGYPLEKLF
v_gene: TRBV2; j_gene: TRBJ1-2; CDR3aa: ASSVWTGGNGYT
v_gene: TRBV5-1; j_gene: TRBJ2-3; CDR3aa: ASSTTSGRAPDTQY
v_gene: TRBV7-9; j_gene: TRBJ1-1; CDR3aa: ASSPDMRTEAF
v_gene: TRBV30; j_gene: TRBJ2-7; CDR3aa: ASDSQSYEQY
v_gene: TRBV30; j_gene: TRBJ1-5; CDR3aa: AWSPRGASQPQH
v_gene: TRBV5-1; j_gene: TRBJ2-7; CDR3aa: ASSSFETEANEQY
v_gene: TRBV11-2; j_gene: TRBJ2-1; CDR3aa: ASSLPQPPVNEQF
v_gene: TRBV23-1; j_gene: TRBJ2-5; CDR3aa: ASSHYRIQETQY
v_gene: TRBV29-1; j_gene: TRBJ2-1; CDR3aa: SVTGTGAPDEQF
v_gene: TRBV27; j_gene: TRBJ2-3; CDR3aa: ASSPWTGKDTQY
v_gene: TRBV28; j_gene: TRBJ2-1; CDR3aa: ASRSFHGGIYNEQF
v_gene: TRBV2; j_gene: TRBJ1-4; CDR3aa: ASGRDRGEKLF
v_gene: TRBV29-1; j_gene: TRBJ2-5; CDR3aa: SVEGPITSGRRPGTQY
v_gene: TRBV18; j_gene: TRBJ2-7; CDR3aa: ASSPSWQGGPVGTYEQY
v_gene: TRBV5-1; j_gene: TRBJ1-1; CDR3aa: ASSGVLGSRATEAF
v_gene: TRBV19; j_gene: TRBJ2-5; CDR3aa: AITPPRTIETQY
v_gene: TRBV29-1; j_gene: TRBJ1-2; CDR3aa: SVERTGYGYT
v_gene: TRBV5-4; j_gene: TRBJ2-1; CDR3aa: ASSLILAGNEQF
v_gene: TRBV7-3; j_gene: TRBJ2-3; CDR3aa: ASSLQGGSTDTQY
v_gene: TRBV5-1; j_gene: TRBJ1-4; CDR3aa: ASSRFGRRSTNEKLF
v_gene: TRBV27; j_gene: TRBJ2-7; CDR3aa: ASRMTGRYEQY
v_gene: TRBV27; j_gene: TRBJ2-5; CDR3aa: ASSLSVGEETQY
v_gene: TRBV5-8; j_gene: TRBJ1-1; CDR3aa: ASSTKGTGGKFRSNTEAF
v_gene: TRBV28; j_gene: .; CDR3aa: ASSSPSYEQY
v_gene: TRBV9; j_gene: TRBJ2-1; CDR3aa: ASSVASGNEQF
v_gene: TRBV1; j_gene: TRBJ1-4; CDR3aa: TSSQDLRSRNEKLF
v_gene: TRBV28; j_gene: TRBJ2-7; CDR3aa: ASSLRGPLYEQY
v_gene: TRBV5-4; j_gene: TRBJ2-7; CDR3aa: ASSLDLRGGSYEQY
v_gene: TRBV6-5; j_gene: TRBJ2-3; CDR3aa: ASSYSPAGGTDTQY
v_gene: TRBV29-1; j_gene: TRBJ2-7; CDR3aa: SVQGAYYEQY
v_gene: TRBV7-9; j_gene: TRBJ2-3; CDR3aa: ASSYLAGSTDTQY
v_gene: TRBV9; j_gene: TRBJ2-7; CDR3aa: ASSVSFGGTGNSYEQY
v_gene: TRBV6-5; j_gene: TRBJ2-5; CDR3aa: ASSFGRGSGQETQY
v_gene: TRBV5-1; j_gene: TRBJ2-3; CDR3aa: ASSSITDTQY
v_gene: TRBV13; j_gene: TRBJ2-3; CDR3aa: ASSLRGGARDTQY
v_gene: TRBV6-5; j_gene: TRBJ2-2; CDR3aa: ASSLTSTGELF
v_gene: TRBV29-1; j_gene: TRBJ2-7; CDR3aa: SVDQPYSGYEQY
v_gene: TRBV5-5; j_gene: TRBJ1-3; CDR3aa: ASSLAGLSGNTIY
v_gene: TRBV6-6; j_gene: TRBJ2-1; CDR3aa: ASSYAQGDYNEQF
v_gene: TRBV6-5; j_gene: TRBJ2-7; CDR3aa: ASSPGGGLSYEQY
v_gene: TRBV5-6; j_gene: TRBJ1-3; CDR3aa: ASSLGVGNTIY
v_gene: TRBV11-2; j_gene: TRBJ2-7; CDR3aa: ASSFRQKGLGYEQY
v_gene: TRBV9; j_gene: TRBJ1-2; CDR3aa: ASSVGTVGYGYT
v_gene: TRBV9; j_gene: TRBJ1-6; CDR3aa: ASSHHDGRYYNSPLH
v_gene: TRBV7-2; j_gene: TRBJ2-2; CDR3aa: ASSFLAGAGELF
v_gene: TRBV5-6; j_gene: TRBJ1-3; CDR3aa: ASNGRLNTIY
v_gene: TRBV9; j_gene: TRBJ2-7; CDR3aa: ASSPRGGSSYEQY
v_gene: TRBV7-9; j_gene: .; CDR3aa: ASSWVGQGLSYEQY